This passage covers 20 T cell receptor beta chains from one sample sequenced in a study of blood T cell repertoires in COVID-19. Profiling relied on immunoSEQ multiplex PCR, and the TCRdb table lists in-frame clones only, not all of them. The sample comprises over 80,000 clones, roughly 70% of which are singletons, and less than 5% rests with the top ten. The sequenced material came from peripheral blood. Every receptor here comes from a man in his 70s with COVID-19, enrolled during active disease.

This clone was counted only a few times. The chain uses TRBV3-1 (or the pseudogene TRBV3-2) and TRBJ2-2, with D uncertain. The V end was cut by 1 base, the J end by 8 bases, with 5 bases between. Germline V CDR1 and CDR2: LGHDT, YNNKEL (reference sequence). The CDR3 runs to 12 residues. The CDR3 DNA reads TGTGCCAGCAGCCAAGTGAGAGGGGAGCTGTTTTTT. This sequence encodes CASSQVRGELFF.

This clone was seen a few times. The chain recombines TRBV12-3 or TRBV12-4 with TRBJ1-3, with 7 bases lining up with TRBD1. The ends lost 3 bases at V and 9 bases at J; junction bases unmatched: 5. This CDR3 contains 13 residues. The CDR3 nucleotides read TGTGCCAGCAGTTTTACCAGGGGGAGCACCATATATTTT. This codes for CASSFTRGSTIYF.

The rearrangement uses TRBV2 and TRBJ1-2, with TRBD1 identical over 7 bases. After removal of 7 bases from V and 4 bases from J, the junction contained 15 bases not matched to a gene. Per germline, CDR1 SNHLY and CDR2 FYNNEI. The CDR3 contains 16 residues. CDR3 in DNA: TGTGCCAGCACGGGGGAAGGGGGCGTCCGGGGCTATGGCTACACCTTC. It yields the protein CASTGEGGVRGYGYTF. Full variable domain (rest looked up from reference TRBV2 and TRBJ1-2): EPEVTQTPSHQVTQMGQEVILRCVPISNHLYFYWYRQILGQKVEFLVSFYNNEISEKSEIFDDQFSVERPDGSNFTLKIRSTKLEDSAMYFCASTGEGGVRGYGYTFGSGTRLTVV.

The V call is TRBV9, the J call TRBJ2-7, with 9 nucleotides matching TRBD2. The length of the CDR3 is 16 residues. The trim removed 0 bases at V and 5 bases at J, leaving 9 bases unmatched. CDR1 is SGDLS, CDR2 YYNGEE, per germline. The CDR3 sequence: CASSVGGGRATHEQYF. DNA of the CDR3: TGTGCCAGCAGCGTAGGGGGCGGGAGGGCTACCCACGAGCAGTACTTC.

V usage is TRBV5-1 and J usage is TRBJ2-2, with TRBD1 matching 9 bases. Germline CDR1 SGHRS, CDR2 YFSETQ. This CDR3 spans 14 amino acids. V trimming: 4 bases; J trimming: 4 bases; junction bases outside the gene matches: 2. The CDR3 loop is CASSRTGVTGELFF. The CDR3 region has the DNA TGCGCCAGCAGCAGGACAGGGGTCACCGGGGAGCTGTTTTTT.

The chain links TRBV30 to TRBJ1-2; tentative D call: TRBD1 (5 bases). CDR1 is GTSNPN, CDR2 SVGIG, per germline (reference sequence). V was clipped by 0 bases and J by 7 bases, with 15 bases between them. The CDR3 spans 14 residues. CDR3 coding DNA: TGTGCCTGGAGTGTAACGGTACGGGGGACTGGCTACACCTTC. Translating it yields CAWSVTVRGTGYTF.

The chain couples TRBV18 to TRBJ2-7; 13 bases fit TRBD2. The germline V gene encodes CDR1 KGHSH and CDR2 LQKENI. The J segment lost 5 bases and the V segment lost 1 base, leaving 5 bases of the junction unmatched. The length of the CDR3 is 16 residues. CDR3 nucleotide sequence: TGTGCCAGCTCACCACGAGGCGGGACTAGCGGGAACGAGCAGTACTTC. Encoded protein: CASSPRGGTSGNEQYF.

The genes are TRBV10-3 and TRBJ1-1; possible D gene TRBD1, 5 bases. CDR1 ENHRY and CDR2 SYGVKD come from the germline V gene. This CDR3 has 13 residues. Trimming cost V 4 bases and J 0 bases, with 6 bases left between them. The CDR3 region is CAISGTLNTEAFF. The CDR3 DNA reads TGTGCCATCAGTGGGACATTGAACACTGAAGCTTTCTTT.

As to this clone: At one end the junction does not follow the germline gene, possibly because of a read error. This chain uses TRBV7-3 with TRBJ2-1, with a weak D call TRBD1 (5 bases). Germline values: CDR1 SGHTA, CDR2 FQGTGA. The CDR3 length is 13 residues. The CDR3 here is CASSLNQGIEQFF. The CDR3, as DNA: TGTGCCAGCAGTTTAAATCAGGGTATTGAGCAGTTCTTC. Based on the CDR3 plus reference TRBV7-3 and TRBJ2-1, the full variable domain is GAGVSQTPSNKVTEKGKYVELRCDPISGHTALYWYRQSLGQGPEFLIYFQGTGAADDSGLPNDRFFAVRPEGSVSTLKIQRTERGDSAVYLCASSLNQGIEQFFGPGTRLTVL.

The table lists this clone with a few counts. V is TRBV4-3 and J is TRBJ2-3; tentatively, D is TRBD2 (5 bases). The CDR3 runs 15 residues. Germline CDR1 LGHNA, CDR2 YSLEER. V was trimmed by 1 base and J by 2 bases, leaving 10 bases between them. The CDR3 here is CASSQGGGDTDTQYF. The CDR3, as DNA: TGCGCCAGCAGCCAAGGTGGAGGAGACACAGATACGCAGTATTTT.

This chain joins TRBV27 and TRBJ2-5; D might be TRBD2 (6 bases). Germline values: CDR1 MNHEY, CDR2 SMNVEV (reference sequence). The V end lost 6 bases, the J end lost 3 bases, and 20 bases lay between the germline ends. The CDR3 extends over 16 amino acids. The DNA of the CDR3 is TGTGCCAGCAGGCCGGGACTCCTCGAAGGGAAAGAGACCCAGTACTTC. It specifies CASRPGLLEGKETQYF.

This clone was detected only a few times. The CDR3 DNA is TGTGCCAGCAGCCAGGCAGGGAGGTACGAGCAGTACTTC. Residues: CASSQAGRYEQYF. The J gene is TRBJ2-7, the V gene TRBV14; D possibly corresponds to TRBD2 (6 bases). Looked up from germline, CDR1 is SGHDN and CDR2 is FVKESK. The CDR3 loop spans 13 amino acids. V was cut by 3 bases and J by 4 bases, with 10 bases left in between. The full variable domain, its missing parts supplied by reference TRBV14 and TRBJ2-7, is EAGVTQFPSHSVIEKGQTVTLRCDPISGHDNLYWYRRVMGKEIKFLLHFVKESKQDESGMPNNRFLAERTGGTYSTLKVQPAELEDSGVYFCASSQAGRYEQYFGPGTRLTVT.

This clone was recorded once. This chain connects TRBV4-1 to TRBJ1-2; tentatively, D is TRBD1 (5 bases). V lost 0 bases and J lost 6, with 8 bases in between. Germline CDR1 MGHRA, CDR2 YSYEKL. The CDR3 contains 13 residues. CDR3 coding DNA: TGCGCCAGCAGCCAAGATCCCAGGGATGGCTACACCTTC. This sequence encodes CASSQDPRDGYTF.

The chain links TRBV5-1 to TRBJ1-1, with D possibly TRBD1 on 6 matching bases. The CDR3 consists of 15 residues. The germline V gene encodes CDR1 SGHRS and CDR2 YFSETQ. V was shortened by 4 bases and J by 1 base, with 14 bases between the two germline ends. CDR3 amino acids: CASSTTTGENTEAFF. CDR3 nucleotides: TGCGCCAGCAGCACAACGACAGGAGAGAACACTGAAGCTTTCTTT. Full variable domain (remainder filled in from reference TRBV5-1 and TRBJ1-1): KAGVTQTPRYLIKTRGQQVTLSCSPISGHRSVSWYQQTPGQGLQFLFEYFSETQRNKGNFPGRFSGRQFSNSRSEMNVSTLELGDSALYLCASSTTTGENTEAFFGQGTRLTVV.

This clone was recorded once. The V call is TRBV5-1, the J call TRBJ2-7; TRBD2 aligns across 8 bases. Germline V gene lookup returns CDR1 SGHRS and CDR2 YFSETQ. CDR3 length: 15 residues. The V and J ends lost 1 base and 7 bases, in that order; junction bases with no gene match: 10. Here the CDR3 DNA reads TGCGCCAGCAGCTTGTTGTCGGGAGGGCCTCAAGAGCAGTACTTC. Residues: CASSLLSGGPQEQYF. Combining the CDR3 with reference TRBV5-1 and TRBJ2-7 gives the whole variable domain KAGVTQTPRYLIKTRGQQVTLSCSPISGHRSVSWYQQTPGQGLQFLFEYFSETQRNKGNFPGRFSGRQFSNSRSEMNVSTLELGDSALYLCASSLLSGGPQEQYFGPGTRLTVT.

The CDR3 DNA follows: TGTGCCAGCAGCTTCGGGACTAGCGCCTACAATGAGCAGTTCTTC. Protein sequence: CASSFGTSAYNEQFF. The chain couples TRBV7-9 to TRBJ2-1, with TRBD2 matching 10 bases. The CDR3 is 15 amino acids. Germline lookup yields CDR1 SEHNR and CDR2 FQNEAQ (reference sequence). V gave up 3 bases and J gave up 2 bases; unmatched junction bases: 1.

This sequence joins TRBV27 and TRBJ1-5, with TRBD1 matching 9 bases. The trim removed 8 bases at V and 5 bases at J, leaving 10 bases unmatched. The CDR3 sequence is 15 residues long. Germline-derived CDR1 and CDR2 are MNHEY and SMNVEV (reference sequence). The CDR3 spells CASRPGTGPDQPQHF. Here the CDR3 DNA reads TGTGCCAGCCGTCCCGGGACAGGGCCGGATCAGCCCCAGCATTTT.

The V call is TRBV9, the J call TRBJ1-3, with D tentatively TRBD1 (6 bases). Trimming took 0 bases from V and 0 from J, leaving 10 bases between them. The CDR3 consists of 16 residues. Germline V gives CDR1 SGDLS, CDR2 YYNGEE. CDR3: CASSVAQGHSGNTIYF. The CDR3 DNA sequence: TGTGCCAGCAGCGTAGCACAGGGACACTCTGGAAACACCATATATTTT.

V usage is TRBV7-3 and J usage is TRBJ2-1, with 9 nucleotides matching TRBD2. V lost 6 bases to trimming and J lost 6 bases; unmatched junction nucleotides: 9. The CDR3 length is 15 residues. Germline assignment: CDR1 SGHTA and CDR2 FQGTGA. The CDR3, as DNA: TGTGCCAGCAGTTACGGCGGTAGCGGGGGCAATGAGCAGTTCTTC. The encoded protein is CASSYGGSGGNEQFF.

The table lists this clone with many counts. The chain links TRBV4-3 to TRBJ1-6; D is possibly TRBD1 (5 bases). The CDR3 runs to 13 residues. V was cut by 4 bases and J by 8 bases, with 9 bases left in between. Germline assignment: CDR1 LGHNA and CDR2 YSLEER. The CDR3 coding sequence is TGCGCCAGCAGCCTGGTCAGGGATTCACCCCTCCACTTT. This encodes CASSLVRDSPLHF.